The source of this T cell receptor (beta chain) is a study of identical twins (dated by TCRdb to 2015 to 2016). The study in broad terms: To test whether fetal clonotypes persist, the study used deep sequencing on TCR alpha and beta repertoires from monozygotic twins, unrelated adults of various ages, and cord blood. To rule out contamination, replicate twin experiments were performed at different times with different library preparation protocols. The full study reports these points: Zero-insertion analyses could be partly confounded by invariant T cells such as MAIT and iNKT, though diverse VJ usage argued against such confounding for most clonotypes. A weaker excess of twin sharing was found in beta out-of-frame sequences because the signal-to-noise ratio was lowered by fewer shared sequences. Abundant cord blood beta clonotypes carried fewer insertions; young adult naive repertoires showed a weaker similar trend, while memory repertoires showed none. Compared with coincidental sharing between unrelated individuals, out-of-frame TCR alpha sequences shared between twins had an excess of sequences with low generation probability. Because the same donors could not be followed over many years, conclusions were based on cross-sectional statistical analysis. In monozygotic twins, recombination models systematically underestimated out-of-frame TCR alpha sharing, but the models matched the sharing seen between unrelated individuals.

Only healthy Caucasian donors were included. Three pairs of female monozygotic twins, all aged roughly 18 to 29 years, made up the twin cohort. Miltenyi CD45RO+ enrichment and human naive T-cell isolation kits were used to isolate memory (CD45RO+) and naive T cells from PBMC. Sequences SNHLY (CDR1) and FYNNEI (CDR2) are obtained from the germline V gene. Relative to germline, V is 6 bases shorter and J is 3 bases shorter, with 14 bases between their ends. Counted from cysteine to phenylalanine, this CDR3 has 14 amino acids. Of the read, only the CDR3 DNA is kept; its 42 bases are in frame from base 1. This clonotype has just a few counts. The antigen this receptor binds is unknown. Base qualities are not recorded, but no much larger clone differs from it by a single base. The protocol used for the library was 5' RACE. The sample was run on an Illumina HiSeq 2000. A universal primer binding site was introduced by template switching, and a unique molecular identifier was present in the final cDNA, enabling accurate counting of TCR cDNA molecules. First-strand cDNA for TCR alpha and beta chains was synthesized from specific primers in the conserved constant-segment region. To control for contamination, every cDNA library carried two barcodes: a SMART-Mk sample barcode plus Illumina barcodes. Two successive PCR steps introduced TruSeq adapter sequences along with Illumina sample barcodes. Sequencing of the TCR alpha and beta cDNA libraries was done on the Illumina HiSeq platform using custom primers. The authors' analysis ran thus. MiGEC processed the raw reads to extract unique molecular identifiers, while MiXCR was used to determine the CDR3 positions. For each individual, recombination models were inferred using an EM algorithm with the repgenHMM and IGoR tools. Shared clonotypes were analyzed with the tcR package in R, and sharing was normalized by the product of cloneset sizes. To study raw recombination free of thymic and clonal selection effects, out-of-frame nonproductive sequences were analyzed. The public reads were run again by TCRdb, first through fastp at Q25 and then through MiXCR, and only productive beta chains were kept. Here each entry gathers all rows of one CDR3 protein and keeps the most common genes and DNA. Clone size and V and J calls follow TCRdb, not the original study. The sample profile shows roughly 290,000 distinct CDR3 sequences; about 8.9% of them were found once. The ten largest clonotypes hold approximately 2% of the sample.

These data were likewise used in another study, on yellow fever vaccine responses in identical twins. In that second paper, the authors write: The T cell response to vaccination in identical twins was reported by the authors to appear partly convergent and partly personalized. In identical twins, the study followed T cell clones that responded to the vaccine with precision.

The rearranged chain carries TRBV2 and TRBJ1-1, with TRBD1 perhaps the D gene, on 5 matching bases. The specimen sequenced was memory (CD45RO+) T cells sorted from blood. Reading the label with the study, this specimen's cell subset or site is: CD45RO+ enriched T cells. The origin of this receptor is a woman under 30 in good health. Here is the DNA: TGTGCCAGCAGCGCTATTGGGACGTACACTGAAGCTTTCTTT. It codes for CASSAIGTYTEAFF.